This is a list of T cell receptor beta chains from one sample in a study of blood T cell repertoires in COVID-19. The protocol was immunoSEQ multiplex PCR, while the TCRdb copy is restricted to in-frame clones and leaves out a portion. The sample consists of nearly 350,000 clones, about four fifths of them appearing once. Sequencing used peripheral blood. The receptors were sampled from a man aged 30-40 years with active or convalescent COVID-19. Each CDR3 is given without its conserved first and last residue. The size entry is marked missing in some rows and otherwise reads once, few, many or a size class.

j_call clone_size v_call cdr3_length cdr3_aa
TRBJ1-5 once TRBV5-1 13 ASSLGGYGNQPQH
TRBJ1-5 - TRBV28 11 ASSPTGDQPQH
TRBJ1-2 once TRBV2 11 ASSGTVNYGYT
TRBJ2-1 - TRBV3-1/TRBV3-2 14 ASRPPQRECSNEQF
TRBJ2-2 few TRBV19 12 ASNRDRGAGELF
TRBJ2-7 - TRBV21-1 10 AVARSNYEQY
TRBJ1-4 - TRBV6-5 12 ASGPTGMVEKLF
TRBJ2-1 - TRBV18 14 ASSPPPGSSYNEQF
TRBJ1-2 once TRBV6-1 15 ASSEPLGQGIRYGYT
TRBJ2-5 - TRBV11-1 13 ASSFMGGEGETQY
TRBJ2-1 - TRBV7-9 13 ASSLGGRNKNEQF
TRBJ2-1 - TRBV5-1 14 ASSSTGLAGSGEQF
TRBJ2-7 - TRBV24-1 11 ATSDSVVYEQY
TRBJ1-4 - TRBV19 13 ASRTGPATNEKLF
TRBJ2-5 - TRBV24-1 11 ATSDPYQETQY